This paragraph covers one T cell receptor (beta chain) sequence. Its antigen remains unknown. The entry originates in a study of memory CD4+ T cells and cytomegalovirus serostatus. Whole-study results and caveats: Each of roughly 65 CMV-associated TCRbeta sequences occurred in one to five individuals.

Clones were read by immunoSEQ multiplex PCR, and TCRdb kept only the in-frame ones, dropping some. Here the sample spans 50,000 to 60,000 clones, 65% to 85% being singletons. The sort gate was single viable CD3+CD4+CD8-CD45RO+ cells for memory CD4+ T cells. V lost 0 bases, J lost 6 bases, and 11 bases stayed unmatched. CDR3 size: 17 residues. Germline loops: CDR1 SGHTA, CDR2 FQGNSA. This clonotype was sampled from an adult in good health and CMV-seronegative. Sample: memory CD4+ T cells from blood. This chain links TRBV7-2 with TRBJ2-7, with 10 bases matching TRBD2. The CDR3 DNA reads TGTGCCAGCAGCTTAGCTAGCGGGGGGTCAATTTTGTTCGAGCAGTACTTC. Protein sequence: CASSLASGGSILFEQYF. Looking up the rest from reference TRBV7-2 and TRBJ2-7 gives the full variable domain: GAGVSQSPSNKVTEKGKDVELRCDPISGHTALYWYRQSLGQGLEFLIYFQGNSAPDKSGLPSDRFSAERTGGSVSTLTIQRTQQEDSAVYLCASSLASGGSILFEQYFGPGTRLTVT.